The clone carrying this TCR beta chain has a single count. No antigen is known for it. This sample is part of a study of glioma-infiltrating T cells. The iRepertoire nested amplicon-rescue multiplex PCR amplified TCR alpha and beta CDR3s from RNA. One-step reverse transcription and amplification started from roughly 100-400 ng of tissue mRNA or PBMC total RNA. TCRdb re-called the multiplex PCR reads with MiXCR, one entry per CDR3 protein. The sample has over 80,000 distinct CDR3 sequences, approximately 42% seen once. From germline, CDR1 is MNHEY and CDR2 SMNVEV (reference sequence). V was shortened by 3 bases and J by 5 bases, with 10 bases between the two germline ends. This CDR3 contains 14 residues. Study conclusions and caveats: Very few CDR3 sequences were shared between tissue and blood.

This clonotype was sampled from a human donor with low-grade glioma or glioblastoma, undergoing nonglioma brain surgery, or in good health (not recorded which). The genes are TRBV27 and TRBJ1-4; D not certain. The sequencing input was glioma tissue, nonneoplastic brain tissue, or PBMCs (not recorded which). The chain's CDR3 is CASSFLKQNEKLFF. The CDR3 nucleotides are TGTGCCAGCAGTTTTTTGAAACAGAATGAAAAACTGTTTTTT.